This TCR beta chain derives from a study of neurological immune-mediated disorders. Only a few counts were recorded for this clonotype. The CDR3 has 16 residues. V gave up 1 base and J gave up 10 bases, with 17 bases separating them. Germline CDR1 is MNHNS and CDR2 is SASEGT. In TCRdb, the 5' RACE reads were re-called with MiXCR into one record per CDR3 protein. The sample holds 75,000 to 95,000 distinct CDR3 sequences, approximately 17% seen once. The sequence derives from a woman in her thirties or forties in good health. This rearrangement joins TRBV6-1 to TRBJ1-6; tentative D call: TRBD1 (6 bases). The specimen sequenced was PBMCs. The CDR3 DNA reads TGTGCCAGCAGTGAAGTACCAGGGGTAAGAAGCTCACCCCTCCACTTT. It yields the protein CASSEVPGVRSSPLHF.